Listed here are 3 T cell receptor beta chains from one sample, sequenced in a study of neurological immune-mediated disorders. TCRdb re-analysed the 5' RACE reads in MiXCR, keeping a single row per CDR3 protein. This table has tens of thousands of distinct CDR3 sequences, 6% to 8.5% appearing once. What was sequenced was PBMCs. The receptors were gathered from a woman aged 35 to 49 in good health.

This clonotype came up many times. The CDR3 sequence is CASSFRDGTYEQYF. DNA for the CDR3: TGTGCCAGCAGCTTCCGGGACGGTACCTACGAGCAGTACTTC. The chain has TRBV5-6 and TRBJ2-7; tentatively, D is TRBD1 or TRBD2 (5 bases each). This CDR3 is 14 amino acids long. The ends were cut back, 2 bases at V and 2 bases at J, with 11 bases in the middle. CDR1 SGHDT and CDR2 YYEEEE come from the germline V gene.

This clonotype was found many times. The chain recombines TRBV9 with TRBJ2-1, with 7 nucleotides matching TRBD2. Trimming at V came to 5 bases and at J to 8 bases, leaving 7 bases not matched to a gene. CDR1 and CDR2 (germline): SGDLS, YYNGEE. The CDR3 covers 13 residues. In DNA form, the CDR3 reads TGTGCCAGCAGTGCGGGACTATCCTATGAGCAGTTCTTC. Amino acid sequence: CASSAGLSYEQFF.

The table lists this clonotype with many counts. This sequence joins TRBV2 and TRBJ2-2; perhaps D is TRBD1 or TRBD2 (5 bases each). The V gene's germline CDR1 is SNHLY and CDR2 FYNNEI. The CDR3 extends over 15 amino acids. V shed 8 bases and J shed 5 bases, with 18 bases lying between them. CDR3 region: CASAYPDWGTGELFF. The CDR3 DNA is TGTGCCAGCGCCTACCCTGACTGGGGGACCGGGGAGCTGTTTTTT.